This T cell receptor (beta chain) was recorded in a study of post-analysis software for immune sequencing data. Study information: Progressive-relapsing, secondary progressive and relapsing-remitting multiple sclerosis were among the disease courses included.

The TCR beta cDNA libraries carried unique molecular identifiers. Researchers reported about 500,000 cDNA molecules coming from approximately 0.91 to 9.4 million T cells. TCRdb re-called the PCR reads with MiXCR, one entry per CDR3 protein. The sample lists 150,000 to 200,000 distinct CDR3 sequences; about 36% were seen once. V trimming: 4 bases; J trimming: 4 bases; junction bases outside the gene matches: 17. CDR3 size: 19 residues. The germline CDR1 and CDR2 sequences are SGHVS and FNYEAQ. Of note for this clonotype: Its antigen is unidentified.

Findings of the study overall: Patients with multiple sclerosis recorded significantly lower normalized Chao1 diversity than controls, the study found.

The source was blood, collected after autologous hematopoietic stem cell transplantation. This receptor was obtained from a girl aged 5 to 17 with multiple sclerosis. The chain joins TRBV7-6 to TRBJ2-5; 11 bases are a match to TRBD1. The CDR3 spells CASSSTGTGGIVRGETQYF. The CDR3 nucleotides are TGTGCCAGCAGCTCCACCGGGACAGGGGGGATAGTGAGAGGAGAGACCCAGTACTTC.